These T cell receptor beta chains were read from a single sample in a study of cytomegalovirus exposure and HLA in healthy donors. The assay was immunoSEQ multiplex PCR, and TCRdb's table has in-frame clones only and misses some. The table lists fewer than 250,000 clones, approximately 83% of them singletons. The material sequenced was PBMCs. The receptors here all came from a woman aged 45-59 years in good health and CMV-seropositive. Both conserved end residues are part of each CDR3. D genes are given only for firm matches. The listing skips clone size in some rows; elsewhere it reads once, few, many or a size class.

TGTGCCAGCAGTGGAGCGGAGGGGCGGAATTCACCCCTCCACTTT	CASSGAEGRNSPLHF	TRBV28	NA	NA	TRBJ1-6
TGTGCCAGCAGCTTTGGGGGGGGCCTTAGGACTGAAGCTTTCTTT	CASSFGGGLRTEAFF	TRBV7-2	NA	NA	TRBJ1-1
TGTGCCAGCACGGGCATCTACGGGGAAAACATTCAGTACTTC	CASTGIYGENIQYF	TRBV6-5	once	NA	TRBJ2-4
TGTGCCAGCAGGGGCGAAGGGAACACTGAAGCTTTCTTT	CASRGEGNTEAFF	TRBV2	NA	NA	TRBJ1-1
TGTGCCAGCAGCCCTAGCGGGGGGGCCAACAATGAGCAGTTCTTC	CASSPSGGANNEQFF	TRBV7-9	NA	TRBD2	TRBJ2-1
TGCGCCAGCACCTTCGGGGGTAACGGAGACACTGAAGCTTTCTTT	CASTFGGNGDTEAFF	TRBV5-1	NA	NA	TRBJ1-1
TGTGCCAGCAGCAACCCTTCCCATAGACAGGGGGCGCTCGGAAACACCATATATTTT	CASSNPSHRQGALGNTIYF	TRBV21-1	NA	NA	TRBJ1-3
TGTGCCAGCTCACCACCATTACGGGGGGGCCGGAATGAGCAGTTCTTC	CASSPPLRGGRNEQFF	TRBV18	NA	TRBD2	TRBJ2-1
TGTGCCAGCAGCTTAACCCCGTGGGCTGGGACTAGCGGGTACAATGAGCAGTTCTTC	CASSLTPWAGTSGYNEQFF	TRBV7-3	NA	TRBD2	TRBJ2-1
TGTGCCAGCAGTTCCCGAGACAGGGCAGGGGATAGCAATCAGCCCCAGCATTTT	CASSSRDRAGDSNQPQHF	TRBV28	NA	TRBD1	TRBJ1-5
TGTGCCAGTAGTACCAACAGGCAAGTTAATGAAAAACTGTTTTTT	CASSTNRQVNEKLFF	TRBV19	NA	NA	TRBJ1-4
TGTGCCAGCAGTTCAGGGGGCGAAGAGACCCAGTACTTC	CASSSGGEETQYF	TRBV28	NA	TRBD1	TRBJ2-5
TGTGCCAGCTCACCACGGACAGGGGACGGCTCCTACAATGAGCAGTTCTTC	CASSPRTGDGSYNEQFF	TRBV18	NA	TRBD1	TRBJ2-1
TGTGCCAGCCGGGAGGGGCAGGCCCATGGCTACACCTTC	CASREGQAHGYTF	TRBV7-2	NA	NA	TRBJ1-2
TGCGCCAGCGGCGAAGGAGTGGCGGGGGGGTCAGACGAGCAGTACTTC	CASGEGVAGGSDEQYF	TRBV5-1	NA	TRBD2	TRBJ2-7
TGTGCCAGTAGTCCCCGAAACAGTCTTACCTACGAGCAGTACTTC	CASSPRNSLTYEQYF	TRBV19	NA	NA	TRBJ2-7
TGCGCCAGCAGCCAGACCCGGGACAGGGGGCGCGGTGACAATCAGCCCCAGCATTTT	CASSQTRDRGRGDNQPQHF	TRBV4-1	NA	TRBD1	TRBJ1-5
TGTGCCTGGAGTGTACTTTGGGGGGGAGCCACTGAAGCTTTCTTT	CAWSVLWGGATEAFF	TRBV30	NA	NA	TRBJ1-1
TGTGCCAGCAGTCCCCTGGGCCTTAAGCACTACGAGCAGTACTTC	CASSPLGLKHYEQYF	TRBV6-5	NA	NA	TRBJ2-7
TGTGCCAGCAGTGATGCCAGGAGGGTAACCTCCAGCTCCTATAATTCACCCCTCCACTTT	CASSDARRVTSSSYNSPLHF	TRBV6-1	NA	NA	TRBJ1-6
TGCGCCAGCAGCCAAGGGGTAGGGGCGAACACCGGGGAGCTGTTTTTT	CASSQGVGANTGELFF	TRBV4-1	NA	NA	TRBJ2-2
TGTGCCAGCAGTGATTACACCAGGAGGATTGCAAAGGGAGAGACCCAGTACTTC	CASSDYTRRIAKGETQYF	TRBV6-4	NA	NA	TRBJ2-5
TGTGCCAGCAGCTTCGGATGGGGGGTTCGCAATCAGCCCCAGCATTTT	CASSFGWGVRNQPQHF	TRBV5-6	NA	NA	TRBJ1-5
TGTGCCAGCAGCCCCACAAGAAATGAGCAGTTCTTC	CASSPTRNEQFF	TRBV7-9	NA	NA	TRBJ2-1
TGTGCCAGCATGAGGGGGCTTAGCAATCAGCCCCAGCATTTT	CASMRGLSNQPQHF	TRBV21-1	NA	NA	TRBJ1-5
TGTGCCAGCAGCCCACCAGGGGTTGAGCAGTACTTC	CASSPPGVEQYF	TRBV28	NA	NA	TRBJ2-7
TGTGCCAGCAGCTTAGAGGGACAGAACTATGGCTACACCTTC	CASSLEGQNYGYTF	TRBV7-2	NA	TRBD1	TRBJ1-2
TGCGCCAGCAGCCCCTTTAAAGCGGCCAACGTCCTGACTTTC	CASSPFKAANVLTF	TRBV5-1	once	NA	TRBJ2-6